The 5 T cell receptor beta chains reported below all come from one sample, sequenced in a study of shared clonotypes between healthy human individuals. Sequencing was performed with immunoSEQ multiplex PCR; in TCRdb, only in-frame clones are kept and a portion is missing. The sample has nearly 1,000,000 clones; roughly 72% are singletons. Sequenced input: memory CD4+ T cells sorted from blood. Subset given: CD45RA-negative fraction. The receptors originated from a man aged 18 to 30 in good health.

The chain uses TRBV5-4 and TRBJ2-7; 7 bases match TRBD2. V was pared by 4 bases and J by 5 bases, with 12 bases of the junction left unmatched. Germline CDR1 reads SGHNT; CDR2 reads YYREEE (reference sequence). The CDR3 loop spans 15 amino acids. CDR3 in DNA: TGTGCCAGCAGCCCTCGGGCGGGGAGGGACGACGAGCAGTACTTC. The encoded protein is CASSPRAGRDDEQYF.

The chain employs TRBV5-1 and TRBJ2-7, with 7 bases lining up with TRBD1. This CDR3 is 14 amino acids long. The germline V gene has CDR1 SGHRS and CDR2 YFSETQ. The junction had 9 bases not matched to a gene; V was cut back by 4 bases and J by 5 bases. The CDR3 nucleotides are TGCGCCAGCAGCCCCAGACAGGGTTACGACGAGCAGTACTTC. Protein product: CASSPRQGYDEQYF.

This chain uses TRBV5-4 with TRBJ2-1; 14 bases map to TRBD2. V was clipped by 4 bases and J by 10 bases; unmatched bases: 13. CDR1 and CDR2 from the germline V gene are SGHNT and YYREEE (reference sequence). This CDR3 contains 17 residues. In nucleotides, the CDR3 is TGTGCCAGCAGCAGTGGGACTAGCGGGAGATTGATTTTGGAGCAGTTCTTC. This gives the protein CASSSGTSGRLILEQFF.

The genes are TRBV5-1 and TRBJ1-1; a weak D match, TRBD1 (6 bases). Germline V gene lookup returns CDR1 SGHRS and CDR2 YFSETQ. V was pared by 0 bases and J by 4 bases, with 10 bases between. CDR3 size: 14 residues. CDR3 nucleotides: TGCGCCAGCAGCTTGGGAGAGGGGGGCACTGAAGCTTTCTTT. The encoded protein is CASSLGEGGTEAFF.

Points on this clone: One end of the junction varies from germline; a read error may be responsible. Other DNA sequences in this sample translate to the same CDR3. The chain combines TRBV5-1 with TRBJ2-5, with TRBD2 identical over 7 bases. The CDR3 is 15 amino acids. Germline V CDR1 and CDR2: SGHRS, YFSETQ. The CDR3 DNA reads TGCGCCAGCAGCTTGGCCGCTAGCGGACAAGAAACCCAGTACTTC. This encodes CASSLAASGQETQYF.